These T cell receptor beta chains were read from a single sample in a study of long-term antiretroviral therapy in people with HIV. Using immunoSEQ multiplex PCR, the repertoire was profiled, and TCRdb retains in-frame clones only, with some absent. The sample holds about 16,000 clones, approximately 86% seen once. The sequenced sample was unsorted PBMCs, obtained 2.3 to 2.4 years before starting antiretroviral therapy. These receptors were obtained from a young woman with HIV. Both conserved end residues are part of each CDR3. Rows may omit the clone size; those that give it use once, few, many or a size class.

V gene,clone size,J gene,CDR3 protein
TRBV5-8,.,TRBJ1-2,CASSLAGAFGYGYTF
TRBV27,.,TRBJ1-1,CASRMDRLNTEAFF
TRBV5-3,.,TRBJ1-5,CARSFRNPSRSQHF
TRBV19,.,TRBJ1-5,CASSMVAGGNQPQHF
TRBV5-1,.,TRBJ2-3,CASRGEDGTDTQYF
TRBV5-5,.,TRBJ1-2,CASSLESGYGYTF
TRBV19,.,TRBJ1-5,CASSFSLNQPQHF
TRBV11-1,.,TRBJ2-1,CASSLADSNNEQFF
TRBV30,.,TRBJ1-4,CAWRARGPNEKLFF
TRBV21-1,.,TRBJ2-3,CASSKHIHTQYF
TRBV5-5,.,TRBJ1-6,CASSLEWDGNSPLHF
TRBV10-3,.,TRBJ1-2,CAISEDSNPYGYTF
TRBV29-1,.,TRBJ1-1,CSGGDTEAFF
TRBV6-5,.,TRBJ1-2,CASSYFEGSYGYTF
TRBV5-4,.,TRBJ2-1,CASSLGDSGGSYNEQFF
TRBV25-1,.,TRBJ1-1,CASRRDMNTEAFF
TRBV7-2,.,TRBJ1-6,CASSFRTGEGSPLHF
TRBV6-6,.,TRBJ2-2,CASSYLNTGELFF
TRBV6-6,.,TRBJ2-5,CASRAPGKGETQYF
TRBV6-4,once,TRBJ2-3,CASSSGGSDTQYF
TRBV7-8,once,TRBJ1-4,CASSRSGTVDEKLFF
TRBV19,.,TRBJ1-2,CASSIQGSGYNYGYTF
TRBV6-1,once,TRBJ1-1,CASSEGTGTLAEAFF
TRBV7-2,.,TRBJ1-2,CASSPQGNAYGYTF
TRBV18,once,TRBJ2-7,CASSPNRGQYYEQYF
TRBV5-6,.,TRBJ2-3,CASSLEMGIDTQYF
TRBV5-5,.,TRBJ2-7,CASRLAGTNSYEQYF
TRBV4-3,.,TRBJ1-5,CASSQNSNNQPQHF
TRBV7-4,.,TRBJ1-3,CASSLDGPGNTIYF
TRBV19,.,TRBJ2-7,CASSPGPQPDEQYF
TRBV6-6,.,TRBJ2-7,CASSYSSGGAGEQYF
TRBV13,few,TRBJ1-6,CASSPSREYSPLHF
TRBV7-8,.,TRBJ2-7,CASSASGTGGQYF
TRBV19,.,TRBJ1-1,CASSISPREDTEAFF
TRBV4-3,.,TRBJ2-1,CASSQRLREMDEQFF
TRBV4-3,.,TRBJ2-3,CASSQDPAGGRWDTQYF
TRBV7-2,.,TRBJ1-5,CASSLEPARRDQPQHF
TRBV11-2,.,TRBJ2-1,CASSLGGPGINNEQFF
TRBV29-1,.,TRBJ2-3,CSVDSVAATADTQYF
TRBV4-1,.,TRBJ2-7,CASSHTAGYEQYF
TRBV19,.,TRBJ2-1,CASSKTSGENNEQFF